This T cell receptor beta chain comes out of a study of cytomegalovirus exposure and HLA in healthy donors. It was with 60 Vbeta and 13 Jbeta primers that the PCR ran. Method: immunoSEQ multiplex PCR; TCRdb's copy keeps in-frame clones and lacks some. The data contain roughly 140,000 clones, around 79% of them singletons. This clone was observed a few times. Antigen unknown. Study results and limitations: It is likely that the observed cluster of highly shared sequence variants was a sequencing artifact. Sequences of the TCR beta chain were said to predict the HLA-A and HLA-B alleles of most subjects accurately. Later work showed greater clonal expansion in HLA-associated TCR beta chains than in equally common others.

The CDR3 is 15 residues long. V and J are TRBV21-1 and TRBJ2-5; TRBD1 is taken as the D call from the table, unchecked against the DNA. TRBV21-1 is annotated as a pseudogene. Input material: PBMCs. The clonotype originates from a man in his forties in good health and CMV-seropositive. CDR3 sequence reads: CASSKDKGPAETQYF. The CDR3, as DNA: TGTGCCAGCAGCAAAGACAAGGGGCCGGCAGAGACCCAGTACTTC.